The 7 T cell receptor beta chains presented below share a single source sample, sequenced in a study of blood T cell repertoires in COVID-19 (dated by TCRdb to 2020 to 2022). Libraries were built with the immunoSEQ multiplex PCR assay. Here the immuneACCESS table is served through TCRdb, limited to in-frame sequences with V and J called. Missing clones are a known gap in these copies; in checked studies unresolved V genes cover under half, and the rest lacks a known reason. This sample holds approximately 200,000 clones; less than 85% were observed only once. The biggest ten clones account for approximately 3% of the sample. Source material: PBMCs or T cells enriched from blood (not recorded which). The receptors were sampled from a woman under 40 who had recovered from COVID-19.

The genes are TRBV7-3 and TRBJ1-1; 8 bases fit TRBD1. CDR1 and CDR2 (germline): SGHTA, FQGTGA. The CDR3 covers 15 residues. The ends lost 2 bases at V and 3 bases at J; junction bases unmatched: 5. The CDR3 DNA reads TGTGCCAGCAGCTTAGCAGGGGGCGCCCACACTGAAGCTTTCTTT. Its translation: CASSLAGGAHTEAFF.

The genes are TRBV25-1 and TRBJ1-1; 9 bases align to TRBD1. J gave up 5 bases and V 6 bases, and 4 bases lay outside the gene matches. The CDR3 consists of 13 residues. CDR1 and CDR2 (germline): MGHDK, SYGVNS. The CDR3 is CASRGQGNTEAFF. DNA of the CDR3: TGTGCCAGCAGGGGACAGGGTAATACTGAAGCTTTCTTT.

The V and J genes are TRBV5-6 and TRBJ2-5, with D possibly being TRBD2 (7 bases). The CDR3 length is 14 residues. Looked up from germline, CDR1 is SGHDT and CDR2 is YYEEEE. V was trimmed by 4 bases and J by 5 bases, leaving 15 bases between them. The CDR3, as DNA: TGTGCCAGCAGCCTCCGGGGGGCAGCGGAGACCCAGTACTTC. This encodes CASSLRGAAETQYF.

The genes are TRBV2 and TRBJ2-7; possible D gene TRBD2, 5 bases. The V end was cut by 6 bases, the J end by 7 bases, with 10 bases between. CDR1 and CDR2 from the germline V gene are SNHLY and FYNNEI. This CDR3 is built from 11 residues. The CDR3, as DNA: TGTGCCAGCAGCGGGGTGTGGGAGCAGTACGTC. The encoded protein is CASSGVWEQYV.

This clone showed up many times. V usage is TRBV27 and J usage is TRBJ2-2, with 7 bases identical to TRBD1. The junction had 5 bases not matched to a gene; V was cut back by 0 bases and J by 1 base. Germline V gene sequence: CDR1 MNHEY, CDR2 SMNVEV (reference sequence). This CDR3 spans 17 amino acids. Written as DNA, the CDR3 is TGTGCCAGCAGTTTATCCCCCGACAGGGAGAACACCGGGGAGCTGTTTTTT. Protein product: CASSLSPDRENTGELFF.

CDR3 in DNA: TGTGCCAGCAGCGGGGGCAGGGGACAGTACACCGGGGAGCTGTTTTTT. This translates into CASSGGRGQYTGELFF. This chain uses TRBV7-8 with TRBJ2-2; the match to TRBD1 covers 7 bases. The CDR3 totals 16 residues. Losses at the gene ends were 5 bases for V and 3 bases for J; bases not matched to a gene: 9. Germline loops: CDR1 SGHVS, CDR2 FQNEAQ.

This clone has just one count. The V gene is TRBV9, the J gene TRBJ2-3, with TRBD2 identical over 8 bases. From germline, CDR1 is SGDLS and CDR2 YYNGEE. Losses at the gene ends were 6 bases for V and 2 bases for J; bases not matched to a gene: 5. This CDR3 has 14 amino acids. CDR3 DNA: TGTGCCAGCAATAGCGGGGACTCCACAGATACGCAGTATTTT. Encoded protein: CASNSGDSTDTQYF.